A selection of T cell receptor beta chains follows, all from one sample in a study of blood T cell repertoires in COVID-19. The table came from immunoSEQ multiplex PCR; TCRdb's copy has only in-frame clones and leaves some out. The table has roughly 200,000 clones, 70% to 90% seen once; the top ten hold approximately 9.9%. Specimen: peripheral blood. These receptors all come from a human donor with active or convalescent COVID-19. The donor label of this sample is uncertain. CDR3s include the opening cysteine and the closing phenylalanine or tryptophan. Each record gives: D gene, J gene, V gene, CDR3 protein. A D gene is named only where the DNA matches it firmly.

>.|TRBJ2-3|TRBV1
CTSSQDWLAEKKDTQYF
>TRBD1|TRBJ1-2|TRBV10-3
CAISEARTGNYGYTF
>TRBD1|TRBJ1-1|TRBV7-9
CASSPQGARPEAFF
>.|TRBJ1-2|TRBV19
CASSITQYDGYTF
>.|TRBJ2-3|TRBV12-5
CASGNPQLTDTQYF
>.|TRBJ1-1|TRBV2
CASSGEVNTEAFF
>.|TRBJ1-2|TRBV6-5
CASSTGYGYTF
>TRBD2|TRBJ2-3|TRBV9
CASSVVGGGDSDTQYF
>TRBD1|TRBJ2-2|TRBV5-1
CASSLLTGDYTGELFF
>.|TRBJ2-7|TRBV5-1
CASSTGDTRSGEQYF
>TRBD2|TRBJ2-7|TRBV6-2/TRBV6-3
CASSYLVAGLSEQYF
>.|TRBJ2-5|TRBV7-9
CASSLVSGETQYF
>.|TRBJ2-2|TRBV7-8
CASSFSGGELFF
>.|TRBJ1-1|TRBV6-1
CASSEGHLGTEAFF
>TRBD2|TRBJ2-7|TRBV5-1
CASRDGTSGGYEQYF
>.|TRBJ1-1|TRBV3-1/TRBV3-2
CASSQGGGTEAFF
>.|TRBJ1-2|TRBV7-3
CASSPESGESYGYTF
>TRBD2|TRBJ2-7|TRBV4-3
CASSQVGWGGTGYEQYF
>TRBD1|TRBJ1-2|TRBV3-1/TRBV3-2
CASSRSPTGGNGYTF
>.|TRBJ2-2|TRBV2
CASSVFGGLNTGELFF
>TRBD1|TRBJ2-2|TRBV7-3
CASSFRQGAATGELFF
>.|TRBJ1-6|TRBV6-1
CASSEALGGAGSPLHF
>TRBD2|TRBJ2-3|TRBV5-1
CASSLGAGVGTDTQYF
>TRBD2|TRBJ2-1|TRBV7-9
CASSLRAGGEYNEQFF
>TRBD2|TRBJ2-3|TRBV13
CASSLAGGGANTQYF
>TRBD2|TRBJ2-3|TRBV10-1
CASSVSSGRPTDTQYF
>TRBD2|TRBJ2-3|TRBV20-1
CSASKASGSGGTDTQYF
>.|TRBJ2-2|TRBV11-3
CASSLMAGADTGELFF
>.|TRBJ2-3|TRBV18
CASSPRAGSMMDTQYF
>.|TRBJ1-1|TRBV7-2
CASSQSGVGNPEAFF
>TRBD1|TRBJ2-7|TRBV2
CATRGREDGEQYF
>.|TRBJ1-2|TRBV6-5
CASVRQLANYGYTF
>TRBD2|TRBJ2-3|TRBV5-1
CASTVGLAGARGTDTQYF
>.|TRBJ2-1|TRBV12-5
CASGLPSAVSVYNEQFF
>TRBD1|TRBJ1-2|TRBV9
CASSVGTDNGYTF